Listed below are T cell receptor beta chains from one sample, sequenced in a study of blood T cell repertoires in COVID-19. Some clones are missing from TCRdb's copy, which holds only in-frame ones; the method was immunoSEQ multiplex PCR. Among nearly 65,000 clones listed, under 90% were seen once. Sequences were obtained from peripheral blood. These receptors were obtained from a human donor in a cohort sampled during active COVID-19. Both conserved end residues are part of each CDR3. A D gene is named only where the DNA matches it firmly. The size entry is marked missing in some rows and otherwise reads once, few, many or a size class.

j_call,d_call,clone_size,cdr3_length,v_call,cdr3_nt,cdr3_aa
TRBJ2-7,TRBD1,-,20,TRBV19,TGTGCCAGTAGTATTTGGGGCTCCGGGACAGGGGTCGGGCCGACCTACGAGCAGTACTTC,CASSIWGSGTGVGPTYEQYF
TRBJ1-6,TRBD1,-,15,TRBV7-2,TGTGCCAGCAGCCTGGGCACAGGGGTAGATTCACCCCTCCACTTT,CASSLGTGVDSPLHF
TRBJ2-2,TRBD2,-,16,TRBV4-1,TGCGCCAGCAGCCTTCCGTATAGCGGGAGCACCGGGGAGCTGTTTTTT,CASSLPYSGSTGELFF
TRBJ2-7,TRBD2,-,14,TRBV29-1,TGCAGCGTTGAGTCGTTGACTAGCAAATACGAGCAGTACTTC,CSVESLTSKYEQYF
TRBJ2-3,-,-,13,TRBV7-2,TGTGCCAGCAGCTTAGGTCGGGAGTTCGGGCAGTATTTT,CASSLGREFGQYF
TRBJ2-1,TRBD2,-,15,TRBV6-5,TGTGCCAGCGAGGGACTAGCGGGGGGGCCCGATGAGCAGTTCTTC,CASEGLAGGPDEQFF
TRBJ2-1,-,-,19,TRBV7-8,TGTGCCAGCAGCTTGGCGTACGGCGGTATGGGGGCCGTGGGGCATGAGCAGTTCTTC,CASSLAYGGMGAVGHEQFF
TRBJ1-2,-,-,15,TRBV15,TGTGCCACCAGCAGAGATCGGACAGAACCCGGTGGCTACACCTTC,CATSRDRTEPGGYTF
TRBJ2-1,-,-,17,TRBV7-6,TGTGCCAGCAGCTTAGCCGACAGCCGTCGGTCCTACAATGAGCAGTTCTTC,CASSLADSRRSYNEQFF
TRBJ1-1,-,-,14,TRBV7-2,TGTGCCAGCAGCTTTCGTTGGAGACGTACTGAAGCTTTCTTT,CASSFRWRRTEAFF
TRBJ1-4,-,-,18,TRBV5-5,TGTGCCAGCAGCCCCATTTTTGGCCCAGTTAAGCTGGAGGAAAAACTGTTTTTT,CASSPIFGPVKLEEKLFF
TRBJ2-7,-,-,15,TRBV28,TGTGCCAGCAGCCCCGAGACAGGCCTCTCCTACGAGCAGTACTTC,CASSPETGLSYEQYF
TRBJ2-7,-,-,16,TRBV7-6,TGTGCCAGCAGCCCCCCCGGGGACGGGGGAGGATACGAGCAGTACTTC,CASSPPGDGGGYEQYF
TRBJ2-7,TRBD2,-,14,TRBV5-6,TGTGCCAGCAGCTGGGGGGGTGACTCCTACGAGCAGTACTTC,CASSWGGDSYEQYF
TRBJ2-7,-,-,13,TRBV29-1,TGCAGCGTTGCCCCGACTAGTCCCTACGAGCAGTACTTC,CSVAPTSPYEQYF
TRBJ1-2,TRBD1,-,13,TRBV24-1,TGTGCCACCAGTGGGACAGGGGCGGATGGCTACACCTTC,CATSGTGADGYTF
TRBJ2-7,-,-,13,TRBV6-5,TGTGCCACCAATTCCGGGACATCCTACGAGCAGTACTTC,CATNSGTSYEQYF
TRBJ1-1,TRBD1,-,16,TRBV30,TGTGCCTGGACTACGGACAGGTTATGGTTTAACACTGAAGCTTTCTTT,CAWTTDRLWFNTEAFF
TRBJ1-2,-,-,14,TRBV7-6,TGTGCCAGCAGCTCTAGAGAGGCCACCTATGGCTACACCTTC,CASSSREATYGYTF
TRBJ1-4,-,-,14,TRBV25-1,TGTGCCAGCAGTTCCCGGGACATTTGGGAAAAACTGTTTTTT,CASSSRDIWEKLFF
TRBJ2-1,TRBD2,-,13,TRBV30,TGTGCTTCGAGCGGGAGCTCCTACAATGAGCAGTTCTTC,CASSGSSYNEQFF
TRBJ1-5,TRBD1,-,14,TRBV7-9,TGTGCCAGCAGCTCGACAGGGTCGGGTCAGCCCCAGCATTTT,CASSSTGSGQPQHF
TRBJ1-3,-,-,12,TRBV6-5,TGTGCCAGCAGTTCGGGAGCAGACACCATATATTTT,CASSSGADTIYF
TRBJ1-2,-,-,11,TRBV6-5,TGTGCCACCCACAGTCCCTATGGCTACACCTTC,CATHSPYGYTF
TRBJ2-3,TRBD2,-,15,TRBV6-6,TGTGCCAGCAGTCTGACTAGCGGGGCCACAGATACGCAGTATTTT,CASSLTSGATDTQYF
TRBJ2-7,TRBD2,-,16,TRBV6-1,TGTGCCAGCAGTGAAGGGACTAGCGGGGTCTCCTACGAGCAGTACTTC,CASSEGTSGVSYEQYF
TRBJ1-4,-,-,11,TRBV19,TGTGCCAGTAGTATCCGAGGAAAACTGTTTTTT,CASSIRGKLFF
TRBJ2-7,-,-,14,TRBV5-5,TGTGCCAGCAGCTTGGTCCCCCTCGGCTACGAGCAGTACTTC,CASSLVPLGYEQYF
TRBJ2-3,-,-,15,TRBV7-9,TGTGCCAGCAGCTCCGCAGGCCTGCCCACAGATACGCAGTATTTT,CASSSAGLPTDTQYF
TRBJ2-1,-,-,12,TRBV7-8,TGTGCCAGCAGCTCCCGGACATTTGAGCAGTTCTTC,CASSSRTFEQFF
TRBJ2-2,TRBD2,-,16,TRBV7-9,TGTGCCAGCAACAAAGGACTAGCGCGTTTCGTGGGGGAGCTGTTTTTT,CASNKGLARFVGELFF
TRBJ2-1,TRBD2,-,15,TRBV4-3,TGCGCCAGCAGCCCCCTGGCGGGGGGAAACAATGAGCAGTTCTTC,CASSPLAGGNNEQFF
TRBJ1-5,-,-,17,TRBV19,TGTGCCAGTAAAGGGGGGGGGTCTCTATATAGCAATCAGCCCCAGCATTTT,CASKGGGSLYSNQPQHF
TRBJ1-2,-,-,11,TRBV12-3/TRBV12-4,TGTGCCAGCAGGGTATCGGATGGCTACACCTTC,CASRVSDGYTF
TRBJ2-7,TRBD1,-,15,TRBV29-1,TGCAGCGTTGAAGTGACGGGACAGGGAGGCTACGAGCAGTACTTC,CSVEVTGQGGYEQYF
TRBJ2-7,TRBD1,-,16,TRBV4-1,TGCGCCAGCAGCCAAATTGGGGGACAGGGCAGCTACGAGCAGTACTTC,CASSQIGGQGSYEQYF
TRBJ2-1,TRBD1,-,12,TRBV2,TGTGCCAGCAGTGGGGTGACAGGGACGCAGTTCTTC,CASSGVTGTQFF
TRBJ2-1,-,-,12,TRBV6-5,TGTGCCAGCAGTTTCTACGGCAATGAGCAGTTCTTC,CASSFYGNEQFF
TRBJ2-2,-,few,15,TRBV4-1,TGCGCCAGCAGTAACCGGGACTGGAACACCGGGGAGCTGTTTTTT,CASSNRDWNTGELFF
TRBJ1-2,-,-,16,TRBV4-3,TGCGCCAGCAGCCGTGCGATCTCCTGGGCAGTGGATGGCTACACCTTC,CASSRAISWAVDGYTF
TRBJ2-7,-,-,15,TRBV19,TGTGCCAGTAGTATTGTAACAGGGTCCTCCTACGAGCAGTACTTC,CASSIVTGSSYEQYF
TRBJ1-4,TRBD1,-,15,TRBV2,TGTGCCAGCAGCTCCCCGGGACAGGACCTTGAAAAACTGTTTTTT,CASSSPGQDLEKLFF
TRBJ2-1,TRBD2,-,15,TRBV6-4,TGTGCCAGCAGTGCTAGCGGGGGCTCCTACAATGAGCAGTTCTTC,CASSASGGSYNEQFF